This TCR beta chain was sequenced during a study of identical twins' blood T cells. One entry per CDR3 protein results from TCRdb running MiXCR on the 5' RACE reads. The sample carries 350,000 to 400,000 distinct CDR3 sequences, roughly 31% recorded once. From germline, CDR1 is SQVTM and CDR2 ANQGSEA. Trimming took 4 bases from V and 5 from J; bases not matched to a gene: 4. This CDR3 has 12 residues. This TCR was sampled from a woman aged 18-55 years in good health. The sequenced material came from PBMCs. The chain combines TRBV29-1 with TRBJ2-7; 8 bases are a match to TRBD1. For the CDR3, the DNA is TGCAGCGTTGGAGGACAGGGCCACGAGCAGTACTTC. This gives the protein CSVGGQGHEQYF.